These 9 T cell receptor beta chains came from one sample sequenced in a study of T cells in Graves' hyperthyroidism and ophthalmopathy. The CDR3 regions of TCR beta were amplified from RNA transcripts. HTBI primers were used for first-round RT-PCR of the TCR CDR3. TCRdb processed the multiplex PCR reads anew with MiXCR; each CDR3 protein has one entry. Of over 250,000 distinct CDR3 sequences listed, 15% to 20% are singletons. The specimen sequenced was blood. The receptors stem from a woman aged 55-70 years with Graves' ophthalmopathy.

This clonotype came up many times. The CDR3 spells CATKRAGGHNEQFF. The CDR3 region has the DNA TGTGCCACCAAGCGGGCGGGAGGACACAATGAGCAGTTCTTC. This chain links TRBV27 with TRBJ2-1, with TRBD2 matching over 8 bases. The germline CDR1 and CDR2 sequences are MNHEY and SMNVEV (reference sequence). The V and J ends lost 10 bases and 5 bases, in that order; junction bases with no gene match: 10. The CDR3 extends over 14 amino acids.

This clonotype occurred many times. The gene calls are TRBV3-1 and TRBJ2-5; TRBD2 agrees at 9 bases. The V gene end was trimmed by 4 bases and the J gene end by 4 bases; junction bases not matched to a gene: 7. This CDR3 comprises 15 residues. From germline, CDR1 is LGHDT and CDR2 YNNKEL (reference sequence). In DNA form, the CDR3 reads TGTGCCAGCAGCCCCGGACTAGCGTCACGAGAGACCCAGTACTTC. It codes for CASSPGLASRETQYF.

About this clonotype: This may arise from a read error, as a much more abundant clone is one base away. This chain joins TRBV12-5 and TRBJ2-3, with 12 bases identical to TRBD2. This CDR3 comprises 18 residues. Germline CDR1 and CDR2: LGHNT and FRNRAP. The CDR3, as DNA: TGTGCTAGTGGCCGGGGACTAGCGGGTACCCCTAGCACAGATGCGCAGTATTTT. Encoded protein: CASGRGLAGTPSTDAQYF.

This clonotype was seen more than once but under ten times. The gene calls are TRBV7-2 and TRBJ1-2; D may be TRBD1 (6 bases). Deletions cut 5 bases from V and 4 bases from J, with 23 bases between. CDR1 SGHTA and CDR2 FQGNSA come from the germline V gene. The length of the CDR3 is 17 residues. DNA of the CDR3: TGTGCCAGCAGCCATTTCGTGGACAGCCTTCATAGCTATGGCTACACCTTC. Its protein product is CASSHFVDSLHSYGYTF.

In this sample, this clonotype turned up many times. This chain links TRBV25-1 with TRBJ2-3; no clear D gene. The V gene's germline CDR1 is MGHDK and CDR2 SYGVNS. Trimming shortened V by 1 base and J by 2 bases, and 7 bases separated the two germline ends. This CDR3 has 14 amino acids. The CDR3 sequence: CASSEFEATDTQYF. CDR3 coding DNA: TGTGCCAGCAGTGAATTCGAAGCCACAGATACGCAGTATTTT.

This clonotype showed up many times. V usage is TRBV7-2 and J usage is TRBJ1-1; D is ambiguous. The CDR3 loop spans 15 amino acids. Germline CDR1 SGHTA, CDR2 FQGNSA. With 4 bases removed from V and 1 base from J, the gap between germline ends came to 13 bases. CDR3 in amino acids: CASSYNLRGNTEAFF. The CDR3 nucleotides read TGTGCCAGCAGCTACAACCTCCGGGGGAACACTGAAGCTTTCTTT.

This clonotype was found many times. V usage is TRBV2 and J usage is TRBJ2-1, with 9 bases fitting TRBD2. Germline CDR1 SNHLY, CDR2 FYNNEI. This CDR3 is built from 15 residues. V lost 6 bases and J lost 2; bases outside the gene matches: 5. The CDR3 loop reads CASRKAGGAYNEQFF. The DNA for the CDR3 is TGTGCCAGCAGGAAAGCGGGAGGAGCCTACAATGAGCAGTTCTTC.

In its sample, this clonotype was seen many times. This rearrangement joins TRBV6-2 or TRBV6-3 to TRBJ2-3, with unresolved D. V dropped 2 bases and J dropped 1 base, with 10 bases sitting between them. CDR1 MNHEY and CDR2 SVGEGT come from the germline V gene. The CDR3 spans 15 residues. CDR3 nucleotides: TGTGCCAGCAGTTACCCCCGGGCGGGCACAGATACGCAGTATTTT. Translated: CASSYPRAGTDTQYF.

This clonotype was seen at least ten times. The chain uses TRBV6-1 and TRBJ2-7; D perhaps matches TRBD1 (8 bases). Trimming stripped 5 bases from V and 7 bases from J, with 15 bases between. The CDR3 covers 13 residues. Looked up from germline, CDR1 is MNHNS and CDR2 is SASEGT. CDR3 protein: CASSLDREGEQYF. The DNA for the CDR3 is TGTGCCAGCAGTTTGGACAGGGAGGGGGAGCAGTACTTC.